What follows is one T cell receptor (beta chain) and its context. Its antigen is as yet unknown. Trimming cost V 1 base and J 5 bases, with 8 bases left between them. The germline V gene has CDR1 MGHRA and CDR2 YSYEKL. This CDR3 contains 13 residues. This sample stems from a study of T-cell memory formation after mild COVID-19. Study details: The study found TCR clusters largely donor specific.

Employing constant-segment primers, 5'RACE generated TCR alpha and TCR beta cDNA libraries bearing sample barcodes and UMIs. TCRdb reprocessed the 5' RACE reads with MiXCR, giving one entry per CDR3 protein. The table includes roughly 350,000 distinct CDR3 sequences, under 25% detected once. Whole-study findings and limits: Researchers report contracting CD4+ clones mostly in CM and EM, with CD8+ clones in EMRA. Within pre-infection memory, some responding clones were found, suggesting cross-reactive memory joined.

This receptor was taken from an adult woman who had mild COVID-19 (a few samples of this study predate the infection). Cell type and time point are not known. The chain carries TRBV4-1 and TRBJ2-5; D gene uncertain. The sample comprised PBMCs or a T cell subset sorted from them (not recorded which). This CDR3 reads CASSQANGETQYF. CDR3 in DNA: TGCGCCAGCAGCCAAGCAAATGGGGAGACCCAGTACTTC.